One sample yielded the 14 T cell receptor beta chains listed below, sequenced in a study of T cell responses to AZD1222 COVID-19 vaccine. The method was immunoSEQ multiplex PCR; TCRdb's version includes in-frame clones alone and lacks a portion of them. Among roughly 190,000 clones listed, more than 85% were seen once. Material: peripheral blood, obtained 28 days after the second AZD1222 dose. The receptors stem from an adult who received the AZD1222 COVID-19 vaccine.

The rearrangement joins TRBV5-6 to TRBJ2-7, with 9 bases matching TRBD2. Trimming at V came to 4 bases and at J to 4 bases, leaving 9 bases not matched to a gene. This CDR3 comprises 15 residues. Germline CDR1 and CDR2: SGHDT and YYEEEE. In DNA form, the CDR3 reads TGTGCCAGCAGCCTGGGCGGGAGGGGTTCTTACGAGCAGTACTTC. Its protein product is CASSLGGRGSYEQYF. Supplemented by reference TRBV5-6 and TRBJ2-7, the full variable domain reads DAGVTQSPTHLIKTRGQQVTLRCSPKSGHDTVSWYQQALGQGPQFIFQYYEEEERQRGNFPDRFSGHQFPNYSSELNVNALLLGDSALYLCASSLGGRGSYEQYFGPGTRLTVT.

The V and J genes are TRBV5-4 and TRBJ2-1, with 8 bases matching TRBD2. CDR1 and CDR2 from the germline V gene are SGHNT and YYREEE (reference sequence). The CDR3 consists of 16 residues. J lost 3 bases, V lost 5 bases, and 10 bases had no gene match. CDR3 in amino acids: CASSMRFGGDYNEQFF. For the CDR3, the DNA is TGTGCCAGCAGTATGAGGTTCGGGGGGGACTACAATGAGCAGTTCTTC.

This chain joins TRBV5-1 and TRBJ2-1, with TRBD2 matching over 9 bases. J lost 12 bases, V lost 4 bases, and 8 bases had no gene match. From germline, CDR1 is SGHRS and CDR2 YFSETQ. This CDR3 has 13 amino acids. CDR3 DNA sequence: TGCGCCAGCAGCCCCGCCCCAGCGGGAGGGCAGTTCTTC. This translates into CASSPAPAGGQFF.

J is TRBJ2-4 and V is TRBV24-1, with D unclear. V was pared by 0 bases and J by 9 bases, with 5 bases between. This CDR3 comprises 12 residues. Germline V gene lookup returns CDR1 KGHDR and CDR2 SFDVKD. Here the CDR3 reads CATSDLHGIQYF. The CDR3 DNA follows: TGTGCCACCAGTGATTTGCACGGCATTCAGTACTTC.

CDR3 coding DNA: TGCGCCAGCAGCTTGGGGGACAGGGTTAACTATGGCTACACCTTC. It specifies CASSLGDRVNYGYTF. The chain has TRBV5-1 and TRBJ1-2; 9 bases line up with TRBD1. The CDR3 contains 15 residues. The trim removed 0 bases at V and 1 base at J, leaving 1 base unmatched. Germline CDR1 is SGHRS and CDR2 is YFSETQ.

The CDR3 sequence: CASSWGLRTDTQYF. The CDR3 nucleotides are TGTGCCAGCAGCTGGGGACTTCGCACAGATACGCAGTATTTT. This chain joins TRBV5-6 and TRBJ2-3, with a possible D match to TRBD2 (6 bases). Between the trimmed V and J ends, which lost 3 bases and 1 base, there was a span of 9 bases. CDR1 is SGHDT, CDR2 YYEEEE, per germline. The CDR3 extends over 14 amino acids. Filled out from reference TRBV5-6 and TRBJ2-3, the complete variable domain reads DAGVTQSPTHLIKTRGQQVTLRCSPKSGHDTVSWYQQALGQGPQFIFQYYEEEERQRGNFPDRFSGHQFPNYSSELNVNALLLGDSALYLCASSWGLRTDTQYFGPGTRLTVL.

This clone came up once. This sequence joins TRBV24-1 and TRBJ2-1, with TRBD1 identical over 7 bases. The CDR3 runs to 16 residues. The V and J ends lost 2 bases and 7 bases, in that order; junction bases with no gene match: 10. Germline V gives CDR1 KGHDR, CDR2 SFDVKD. The CDR3 region is CATSDSHEGANNEQFF. The CDR3 bases are TGTGCCACCAGTGATTCGCATGAGGGGGCGAATAATGAGCAGTTCTTC.

The gene calls are TRBV27 and TRBJ2-6; TRBD1 is a possible D gene (6 bases). The CDR3 sequence is 17 residues long. Germline-derived CDR1 and CDR2 are MNHEY and SMNVEV (reference sequence). V was cut by 5 bases and J by 0 bases, with 14 bases left in between. DNA for the CDR3: TGTGCCAGCAGTCCACGGGACACGAGCTCTGGGGCCAACGTCCTGACTTTC. Protein sequence: CASSPRDTSSGANVLTF. The full variable domain, completed using reference TRBV27 and TRBJ2-6, is EAQVTQNPRYLITVTGKKLTVTCSQNMNHEYMSWYRQDPGLGLRQIYYSMNVEVTDKGDVPEGYKVSRKEKRNFPLILESPSPNQTSLYFCASSPRDTSSGANVLTFGAGSRLTVL.

V usage is TRBV6-5 and J usage is TRBJ1-2; TRBD1 agrees at 7 bases. Germline CDR1 and CDR2: MNHEY and SVGAGI. This CDR3 has 14 amino acids. With 6 bases clipped from V and 4 bases from J, the junction kept 8 bases outside the gene matches. The CDR3 DNA follows: TGTGCCAGCAGACCTACCGGGACAGCCTATGGCTACACCTTC. It encodes CASRPTGTAYGYTF.

The gene calls are TRBV21-1 and TRBJ1-1; the D segment call TRBD1 is taken from the table without a DNA check. TRBV21-1 is shown as a pseudogene. The CDR3 has 17 amino acids. This CDR3 reads CASSKVSQAQSNTEAFF. CDR3 nucleotide sequence: TGTGCCAGCAGCAAAGTCAGTCAGGCACAGTCGAACACTGAAGCTTTCTTT.

The rearrangement uses TRBV10-3 and TRBJ1-5, with 8 positions matching TRBD1. With 3 bases clipped from V and 2 bases from J, the junction kept 3 bases outside the gene matches. CDR3 length: 15 residues. CDR1 and CDR2 (germline): ENHRY, SYGVKD. The CDR3 loop is CAISEQGVGNQPQHF. The DNA of the CDR3 is TGTGCCATCAGTGAACAGGGGGTCGGCAATCAGCCCCAGCATTTT.

This chain links TRBV4-1 with TRBJ1-5; possible D gene TRBD1, 5 bases. The CDR3 sequence is 16 residues long. CDR1 is MGHRA and CDR2 is YSYEKL in the germline V gene. V was cut by 4 bases and J by 7 bases, with 20 bases left in between. The CDR3 DNA reads as TGCGCCAGCAGCCCAAGACCCGACAGCATGGGGCAGCCCCAGCATTTT. This sequence encodes CASSPRPDSMGQPQHF.

J is TRBJ1-2 and V is TRBV30; D might be TRBD1 (6 bases). The CDR3 spans 14 residues. Trimming removed 2 bases from V and 3 bases from J, with 13 bases in between. Germline V gives CDR1 GTSNPN, CDR2 SVGIG (reference sequence). CDR3 sequence (DNA): TGTGCCTGGAGTTTGGCTGGGGGCTACTATGGCTACACCTTC. Amino acid sequence: CAWSLAGGYYGYTF.

This chain connects TRBV7-2 to TRBJ1-2; TRBD1 agrees at 7 bases. The junction had 2 bases not matched to a gene; V was cut back by 0 bases and J by 4 bases. Germline V CDR1 and CDR2: SGHTA, FQGNSA. The CDR3 has 14 residues. For the CDR3, the DNA is TGTGCCAGCAGCTTAGCAGGGGGCTCCTATGGCTACACCTTC. Residues: CASSLAGGSYGYTF.